What follows are 20 T cell receptor beta chains derived from one specimen sequenced in a study of human T cells and chemical hapten exposure. Time point meaning: patch test 3, about 24 weeks after DPC sensitization. Treatment meaning: therapeutic diphenylcyclopropenone sensitization with weekly scalp DPC. The total RNA was obtained from whole blood that was not fractionated. TCRdb fed the RACE reads into MiXCR, producing one record per CDR3 protein. The data show more than 35,000 distinct CDR3 sequences, roughly an eighth seen once. The source material was whole blood, sampled in connection with sensitization to the hapten diphenylcyclopropenone (DPC). Receptor source: a woman between 35 and 50 years old with alopecia areata. Some clones in this sample may be carry-over from other donors' samples.

J is TRBJ2-1 and V is TRBV7-2, with D possibly matching TRBD1 (6 bases). Germline assignment: CDR1 SGHTA and CDR2 FQGNSA. The germline V and J ends were trimmed by 7 bases and 6 bases, with 16 bases remaining between them. The CDR3 is 14 residues long. CDR3 sequence: CASTFTPGVNEQFF. The CDR3 DNA reads as TGTGCCAGCACCTTTACCCCAGGGGTCAATGAGCAGTTCTTC.

This CDR3 is CASSSYTGELFF. As DNA, the CDR3 is TGTGCCAGCAGTTCTTATACCGGGGAGCTGTTTTTT. This sequence joins TRBV27 and TRBJ2-2; D is unresolved. This CDR3 comprises 12 residues. Looked up from germline, CDR1 is MNHEY and CDR2 is SMNVEV (reference sequence). V was clipped by 4 bases and J by 5 bases, with 5 bases between them.

The genes are TRBV25-1 and TRBJ1-5, with 8 bases lining up with TRBD1. Trimming at V came to 5 bases and at J to 7 bases, leaving 16 bases not matched to a gene. Per germline, CDR1 MGHDK and CDR2 SYGVNS. The CDR3 loop spans 17 amino acids. The CDR3: CASSPSAGTGGKQPQHF. DNA for the CDR3: TGTGCCAGCAGTCCCTCTGCCGGGACAGGTGGAAAACAGCCCCAGCATTTT.

This chain uses TRBV7-2 with TRBJ2-5; D perhaps matches TRBD1 (5 bases). The germline V gene encodes CDR1 SGHTA and CDR2 FQGNSA. V shed 5 bases and J shed 1 base, with 11 bases lying between them. The CDR3 is made up of 14 amino acids. CDR3 sequence reads: CASSRARAQETQYF. The CDR3 DNA is TGTGCCAGCAGCCGCGCCAGGGCCCAAGAGACCCAGTACTTC. The whole variable domain, remainder taken from reference TRBV7-2 and TRBJ2-5, is GAGVSQSPSNKVTEKGKDVELRCDPISGHTALYWYRQSLGQGLEFLIYFQGNSAPDKSGLPSDRFSAERTGGSVSTLTIQRTQQEDSAVYLCASSRARAQETQYFGPGTRLLVL.

This clonotype was recorded at least ten times. The chain combines TRBV14 with TRBJ2-7; weak D call: TRBD1 (5 bases). The germline V and J ends were trimmed by 0 bases and 3 bases, with 12 bases remaining between them. CDR1 and CDR2 from the germline V gene are SGHDN and FVKESK. The CDR3 consists of 15 residues. In DNA, the CDR3 is TGTGCCAGCAGCCAAGATCCGACAGAGCGCTACGAGCAGTACTTC. Its translation: CASSQDPTERYEQYF.

This clonotype was observed a single time. The junction and the germline gene differ at one end; a read error may be behind it. The genes are TRBV5-1 and TRBJ2-7, with 9 bases lining up with TRBD1. This CDR3 is built from 14 residues. Germline V gene sequence: CDR1 SGHRS, CDR2 YFSETQ. CDR3 loop: CTSSPTGGDYEQYF. The DNA of the CDR3 is TGCACCAGCAGCCCGACAGGGGGGGACTACGAGCAGTACTTC. The full variable domain, with the rest looked up from reference TRBV5-1 and TRBJ2-7, is KAGVTQTPRYLIKTRGQQVTLSCSPISGHRSVSWYQQTPGQGLQFLFEYFSETQRNKGNFPGRFSGRQFSNSRSEMNVSTLELGDSALYLCTSSPTGGDYEQYFGPGTRLTVT.

The chain joins TRBV29-1 to TRBJ1-1; the D gene is possibly TRBD1 (6 bases). Deletions cut 4 bases from V and 3 bases from J, with 12 bases between. The CDR3 is 13 residues long. Germline CDR1 and CDR2: SQVTM and ANQGSEA. The CDR3 nucleotides read TGCAGCGTTGGATGGGACATAGACACTGAAGCTTTCTTT. Residues: CSVGWDIDTEAFF.

The V gene is TRBV20-1, the J gene TRBJ1-6; D remains unclear. This CDR3 is 15 amino acids long. V lost 5 bases to trimming and J lost 8 bases, with 19 bases between them. Germline V gene sequence: CDR1 DFQATT, CDR2 SNEGSKA (reference sequence). CDR3 region: CSAPRDESLYSPLHF. The CDR3 DNA reads as TGCAGTGCTCCCCGGGATGAAAGTCTTTATTCACCCCTCCACTTT.

The sample holds a few counts of this clonotype. The rearrangement joins TRBV29-1 to TRBJ2-5; TRBD1 matches at 7 bases. The CDR3 consists of 13 residues. Trimming took 5 bases from V and 2 from J; bases not matched to a gene: 5. Germline lookup yields CDR1 SQVTM and CDR2 ANQGSEA. CDR3 nucleotides: TGCAGCGTTATGTCCAGGGGGCAAGAGACCCAGTACTTC. This sequence encodes CSVMSRGQETQYF. Based on the CDR3 plus reference TRBV29-1 and TRBJ2-5, the full variable domain is SAVISQKPSRDICQRGTSLTIQCQVDSQVTMMFWYRQQPGQSLTLIATANQGSEATYESGFVIDKFPISRPNLTFSTLTVSNMSPEDSSIYLCSVMSRGQETQYFGPGTRLLVL.

The J gene is TRBJ2-5, the V gene TRBV25-1, with 7 bases matching TRBD1. Germline CDR1 is MGHDK and CDR2 is SYGVNS. Trimming cost V 0 bases and J 5 bases; bases outside gene matches: 6. The CDR3 covers 15 residues. CDR3 DNA: TGTGCCAGCAGTGAATATACAGGGGCGCAGGAGACCCAGTACTTC. Translated, it gives CASSEYTGAQETQYF. The full variable domain, in which reference TRBV25-1 and TRBJ2-5 provide the parts outside the CDR3, is EADIYQTPRYLVIGTGKKITLECSQTMGHDKMYWYQQDPGMELHLIHYSYGVNSTEKGDLSSESTVSRIRTEHFPLTLESARPSHTSQYLCASSEYTGAQETQYFGPGTRLLVL.

CDR3 region: CAISDFNQGTGELFF. The CDR3 bases are TGTGCCATCAGTGATTTTAATCAGGGAACCGGGGAGCTGTTTTTT. This chain connects TRBV10-3 to TRBJ2-2; TRBD1 is a possible D gene (5 bases). Germline values: CDR1 ENHRY, CDR2 SYGVKD. V dropped 3 bases and J dropped 5 bases, with 13 bases sitting between them. The CDR3 has 15 residues.

This clonotype was counted only a few times. This chain links TRBV24-1 with TRBJ2-4, with D possibly being TRBD1 (5 bases). The V end was cut by 5 bases, the J end by 7 bases, with 8 bases between. CDR3 size: 12 residues. The germline CDR1 and CDR2 sequences are KGHDR and SFDVKD. CDR3: CATSAGMNIQYF. CDR3 nucleotide sequence: TGTGCCACCAGTGCAGGGATGAACATTCAGTACTTC.

This chain joins TRBV28 and TRBJ1-2; D is unclear. Germline V gene data show CDR1 as MDHEN and CDR2 as SYDVKM. This CDR3 has 14 residues. The germline V and J ends were trimmed by 3 bases and 0 bases, with 8 bases remaining between them. CDR3: CASSFGIANYGYTF. DNA for the CDR3: TGTGCCAGCAGTTTCGGCATAGCTAACTATGGCTACACCTTC.

The table lists this clonotype with many counts. This chain joins TRBV7-6 and TRBJ2-1; tentative D call: TRBD2 (6 bases). This CDR3 is built from 15 residues. Trimming pared 0 bases from V and 2 bases from J, leaving 8 bases between. Germline-derived CDR1 and CDR2 are SGHVS and FNYEAQ. CDR3 DNA sequence: TGTGCCAGCAGCTTAGCGGGAGGAACCTACAATGAGCAGTTCTTC. It is translated as CASSLAGGTYNEQFF.

This clonotype appeared a few times. This chain links TRBV10-3 with TRBJ2-5, with 13 bases that match TRBD2. From germline, CDR1 is ENHRY and CDR2 SYGVKD. Trimming took 11 bases from V and 1 from J; bases not matched to a gene: 4. The CDR3 consists of 14 residues. CDR3 residues: CASRTSGGQETQYF. CDR3 bases: TGTGCCTCGCGGACTAGCGGGGGCCAAGAGACCCAGTACTTC.

This clonotype was counted at least ten times. V is TRBV6-6 and J is TRBJ2-4, with D perhaps TRBD1 or TRBD2 (7 bases each). The CDR3 is made up of 15 amino acids. V lost 8 bases, J lost 2 bases, and 16 bases lay in between. Per germline, CDR1 MNHNY and CDR2 SVGAGI (reference sequence). The CDR3 loop reads CASRHRGGSKNIQYF. CDR3 bases: TGTGCCAGCCGCCACAGGGGAGGGTCCAAAAACATTCAGTACTTC.

The sample holds a few counts of this clonotype. The V and J genes are TRBV20-1 and TRBJ1-1, with D unclear. This CDR3 comprises 13 residues. CDR1 and CDR2 from the germline V gene are DFQATT and SNEGSKA (reference sequence). V gave up 6 bases and J gave up 4 bases, with 15 bases separating them. This CDR3 is CSADTPRSTEAFF. Here the CDR3 DNA reads TGCAGTGCCGACACCCCGAGGAGCACTGAAGCTTTCTTT.

A remark on this clonotype: A much bigger clone sits one base away, suggesting this may be a read error. This CDR3 is missing its conserved last phenylalanine or tryptophan, likely due to a read error. V is TRBV4-1 and J is TRBJ1-2, with D hard to call. V lost 3 bases, J lost 6 bases, and 11 bases lay in between. The CDR3 has 13 amino acids. Germline values: CDR1 MGHRA, CDR2 YSYEKL. CDR3 in DNA: TGCGCCAGCAGCCAGGGCACCAGGAATGGCTACACCCTC. Amino acid sequence: CASSQGTRNGYTL.

In its sample, this clonotype was seen many times. This sequence joins TRBV29-1 and TRBJ2-1; 12 nucleotides line up with TRBD2. The CDR3 consists of 14 residues. The germline gives CDR1 SQVTM, CDR2 ANQGSEA. V trimming: 5 bases; J trimming: 9 bases; junction bases outside the gene matches: 8. In nucleotides, the CDR3 is TGCAGCGTTAAACTAGCGGGGGGCGTGGGTGAGCAGTTCTTC. Translated, it gives CSVKLAGGVGEQFF.

This clonotype occurred a few times. The chain recombines TRBV7-9 with TRBJ2-1; D may be TRBD2 (5 bases). With 2 bases removed from V and 5 bases from J, the gap between germline ends came to 10 bases. The CDR3 sequence is 14 residues long. Germline loops: CDR1 SEHNR, CDR2 FQNEAQ (reference sequence). The CDR3 here is CASSLRGDDNEQFF. The CDR3 bases are TGTGCCAGCAGCTTACGGGGAGACGACAATGAGCAGTTCTTC.